A selection of T cell receptor beta chains follows, all from one sample in a study of molecular identifiers for immune sequencing clone quantification. Each CDR3 protein is one row after TCRdb ran MiXCR on the PCR reads. The repertoire holds 350,000 or so distinct CDR3 sequences, with over 20% as singletons. Sequenced: naive CD8+ T cells from blood, with Jurkat cell RNA spiked in. These receptors all come from a human donor in good health. Some libraries in this study had Jurkat cell RNA spiked in. CDR3s leave out the opening cysteine and the closing phenylalanine or tryptophan. Each record gives: clone size, D gene, V gene, J gene, CDR3 protein. The D gene is left open where the match is weak. Part of the rows lack a size; the others show once, few, many or a class for expanded clones.

abundance: many
d_gene: TRBD1
v_gene: TRBV13
j_gene: TRBJ2-7
CDR3aa: ASSSGQGKSYEQY

abundance: NA
d_gene: TRBD2
v_gene: TRBV15
j_gene: TRBJ2-7
CDR3aa: ATGTSGYTPEY

abundance: many
d_gene: NA
v_gene: TRBV9
j_gene: TRBJ2-7
CDR3aa: ASSSGRSGNEQY

abundance: many
d_gene: TRBD2
v_gene: TRBV9
j_gene: TRBJ2-7
CDR3aa: ASSESGGPSYEQY

abundance: NA
d_gene: NA
v_gene: TRBV18
j_gene: TRBJ1-1
CDR3aa: ASSPEIRVRLSNTEAF

abundance: many
d_gene: TRBD2
v_gene: TRBV6-6
j_gene: TRBJ2-2
CDR3aa: ASSYSPLAGARTGELF

abundance: few
d_gene: TRBD2
v_gene: TRBV27
j_gene: TRBJ2-3
CDR3aa: ASSFGPSGGDTQY

abundance: many
d_gene: NA
v_gene: TRBV13
j_gene: TRBJ1-5
CDR3aa: ASSGGGNQPQH

abundance: NA
d_gene: NA
v_gene: TRBV29-1
j_gene: TRBJ2-5
CDR3aa: SAESGEGGFRAQY

abundance: NA
d_gene: NA
v_gene: TRBV6-5
j_gene: TRBJ2-7
CDR3aa: ASSSVGLQVYEQY

abundance: many
d_gene: NA
v_gene: TRBV9
j_gene: TRBJ1-5
CDR3aa: ASSASPIGYSNQPQH

abundance: many
d_gene: TRBD1
v_gene: TRBV7-2
j_gene: TRBJ2-7
CDR3aa: ASSPRQGLIFYEQY

abundance: NA
d_gene: TRBD1
v_gene: TRBV15
j_gene: TRBJ2-3
CDR3aa: ATSRGWATGVTDTQY

abundance: many
d_gene: TRBD1
v_gene: TRBV4-3
j_gene: TRBJ2-4
CDR3aa: ASSPRDRVAKNIQY

abundance: many
d_gene: TRBD1
v_gene: TRBV13
j_gene: TRBJ2-5
CDR3aa: ASTILGDRGQETQY

abundance: NA
d_gene: NA
v_gene: TRBV7-9
j_gene: TRBJ2-7
CDR3aa: ASSSLAPEQY

abundance: NA
d_gene: NA
v_gene: TRBV30
j_gene: TRBJ2-5
CDR3aa: AWRFSGSQETRY

abundance: NA
d_gene: NA
v_gene: TRBV6-4
j_gene: TRBJ2-2
CDR3aa: ASSRSSGELF

abundance: many
d_gene: TRBD1
v_gene: TRBV29-1
j_gene: TRBJ2-5
CDR3aa: SVKDREVVETQY

abundance: many
d_gene: NA
v_gene: TRBV7-9
j_gene: TRBJ2-5
CDR3aa: ASSQTSGQETQY

abundance: many
d_gene: TRBD1
v_gene: TRBV4-1
j_gene: TRBJ2-3
CDR3aa: ASRQQGNTDTQY

abundance: many
d_gene: TRBD2
v_gene: TRBV27
j_gene: TRBJ2-7
CDR3aa: ASSLSSLAGGYEQY